This TCR beta chain was identified during a study of blood T cells in healthy people across ages. The V gene lost 5 bases and the J gene lost 0 bases, with 13 bases spanning the gap. CDR3 size: 16 residues. In germline, CDR1 is SGHVS, CDR2 FQNEAQ. With respect to this clonotype: Its antigen is currently unknown.

General study points: TCR beta diversity was tightly associated with the proportion of naive T cells. Any changes in expanded clonotypes were possibly confounded, as donor CMV status remained unknown. The study could not conclusively compare naive and antigen-experienced cells, given its unsorted PBMCs.

Primers used in a second PCR of roughly 7 to 12 cycles were a sample-barcoded 5' primer and a J-beta primer mix. From the 5' RACE reads, TCRdb called clonotypes with MiXCR, one entry per CDR3 protein. The sample yields some 690,000 distinct CDR3 sequences, 22% seen once. The chain couples TRBV7-8 to TRBJ2-2; possible D gene TRBD1, 6 bases. The sequenced sample consisted of blood. The receptor comes from a man in his 70s in good health. The CDR3 reads CASSRRQDPNTGELFF. The DNA of the CDR3 is TGTGCCAGCAGCCGGCGACAGGATCCGAACACCGGGGAGCTGTTTTTT.